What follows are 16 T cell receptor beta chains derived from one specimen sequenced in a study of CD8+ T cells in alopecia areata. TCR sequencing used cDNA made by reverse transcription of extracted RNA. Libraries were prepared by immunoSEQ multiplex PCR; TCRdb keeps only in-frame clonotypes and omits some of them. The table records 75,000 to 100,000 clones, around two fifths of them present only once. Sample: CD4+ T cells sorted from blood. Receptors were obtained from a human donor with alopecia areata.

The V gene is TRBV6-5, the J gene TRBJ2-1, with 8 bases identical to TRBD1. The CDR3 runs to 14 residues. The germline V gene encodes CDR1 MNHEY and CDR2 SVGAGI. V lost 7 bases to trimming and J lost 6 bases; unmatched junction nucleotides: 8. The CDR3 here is CASTRTGFFNEQFF. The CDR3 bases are TGTGCCAGCACCCGGACAGGGTTCTTCAATGAGCAGTTCTTC.

The CDR3 DNA follows: TGTGCCAGCAGCGTAGTTCGGTCCGGGGAGCTGTTTTTT. Translating it yields CASSVVRSGELFF. The V call is TRBV9, the J call TRBJ2-2; D not resolved. The CDR3 length is 13 residues. CDR1 is SGDLS, CDR2 YYNGEE, per germline. With 0 bases removed from V and 6 bases from J, the gap between germline ends came to 6 bases.

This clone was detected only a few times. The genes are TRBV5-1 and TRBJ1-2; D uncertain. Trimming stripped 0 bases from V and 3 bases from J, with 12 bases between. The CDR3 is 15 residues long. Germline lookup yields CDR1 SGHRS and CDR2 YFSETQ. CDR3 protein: CASSLDGENYYGYTF. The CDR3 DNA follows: TGCGCCAGCAGCTTGGACGGGGAGAATTACTATGGCTACACCTTC.

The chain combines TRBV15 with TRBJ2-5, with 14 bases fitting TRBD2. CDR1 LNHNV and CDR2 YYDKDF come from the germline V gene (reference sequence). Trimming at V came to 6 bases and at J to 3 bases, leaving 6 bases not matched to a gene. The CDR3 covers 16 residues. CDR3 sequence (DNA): TGTGCCACCAGTGGGACTAGCGGGAGAACGGAAGAGACCCAGTACTTC. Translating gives CATSGTSGRTEETQYF.

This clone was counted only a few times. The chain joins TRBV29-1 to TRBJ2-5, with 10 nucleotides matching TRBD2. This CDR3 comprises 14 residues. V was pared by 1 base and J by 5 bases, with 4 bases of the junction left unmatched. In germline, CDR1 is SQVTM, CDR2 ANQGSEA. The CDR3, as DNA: TGCAGCGTTGAAGGGGCTAGCGGGAGTGAGACCCAGTACTTC. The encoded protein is CSVEGASGSETQYF. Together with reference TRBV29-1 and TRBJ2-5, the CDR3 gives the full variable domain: SAVISQKPSRDICQRGTSLTIQCQVDSQVTMMFWYRQQPGQSLTLIATANQGSEATYESGFVIDKFPISRPNLTFSTLTVSNMSPEDSSIYLCSVEGASGSETQYFGPGTRLLVL.

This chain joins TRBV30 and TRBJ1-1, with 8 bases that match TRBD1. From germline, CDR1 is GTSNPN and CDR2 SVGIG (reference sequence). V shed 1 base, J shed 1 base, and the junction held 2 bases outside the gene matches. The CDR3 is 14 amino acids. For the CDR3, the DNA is TGTGCCTGGAGTGGGGACAGGAGGAACACTGAAGCTTTCTTT. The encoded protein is CAWSGDRRNTEAFF.

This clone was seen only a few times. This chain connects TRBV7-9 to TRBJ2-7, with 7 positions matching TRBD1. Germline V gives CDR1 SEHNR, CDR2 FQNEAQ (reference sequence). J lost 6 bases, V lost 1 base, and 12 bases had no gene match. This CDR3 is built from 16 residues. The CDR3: CASSLGETGVRSEQYF. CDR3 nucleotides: TGTGCCAGCAGCTTAGGCGAAACAGGGGTGAGGAGCGAGCAGTACTTC.

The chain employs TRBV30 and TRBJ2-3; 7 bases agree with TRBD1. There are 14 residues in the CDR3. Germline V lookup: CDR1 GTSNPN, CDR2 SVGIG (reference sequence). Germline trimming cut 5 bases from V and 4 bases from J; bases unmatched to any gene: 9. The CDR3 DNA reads TGTGCCTGGCAAGGTGACAGGGAGCCAGATACGCAGTATTTT. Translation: CAWQGDREPDTQYF.

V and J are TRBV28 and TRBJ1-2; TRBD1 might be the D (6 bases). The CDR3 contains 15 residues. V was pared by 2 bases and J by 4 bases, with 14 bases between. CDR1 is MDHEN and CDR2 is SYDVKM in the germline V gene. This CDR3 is CASSLGGGGSYGYTF. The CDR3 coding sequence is TGTGCCAGCAGTTTAGGAGGAGGGGGGAGCTATGGCTACACCTTC.

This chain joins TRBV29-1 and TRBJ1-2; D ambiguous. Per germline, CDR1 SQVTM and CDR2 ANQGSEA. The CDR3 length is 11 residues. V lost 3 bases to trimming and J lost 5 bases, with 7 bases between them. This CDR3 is CSVDRAYGYTF. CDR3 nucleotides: TGCAGCGTTGATAGGGCGTATGGCTACACCTTC. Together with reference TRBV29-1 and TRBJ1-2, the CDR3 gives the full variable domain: SAVISQKPSRDICQRGTSLTIQCQVDSQVTMMFWYRQQPGQSLTLIATANQGSEATYESGFVIDKFPISRPNLTFSTLTVSNMSPEDSSIYLCSVDRAYGYTFGSGTRLTVV.

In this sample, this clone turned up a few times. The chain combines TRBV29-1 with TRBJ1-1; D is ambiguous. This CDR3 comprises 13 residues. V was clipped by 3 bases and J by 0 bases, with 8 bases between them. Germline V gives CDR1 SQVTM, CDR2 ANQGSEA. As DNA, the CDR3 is TGCAGCGTTGATAAAGGGTTGAACACTGAAGCTTTCTTT. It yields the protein CSVDKGLNTEAFF. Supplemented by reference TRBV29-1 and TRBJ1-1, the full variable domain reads SAVISQKPSRDICQRGTSLTIQCQVDSQVTMMFWYRQQPGQSLTLIATANQGSEATYESGFVIDKFPISRPNLTFSTLTVSNMSPEDSSIYLCSVDKGLNTEAFFGQGTRLTVV.

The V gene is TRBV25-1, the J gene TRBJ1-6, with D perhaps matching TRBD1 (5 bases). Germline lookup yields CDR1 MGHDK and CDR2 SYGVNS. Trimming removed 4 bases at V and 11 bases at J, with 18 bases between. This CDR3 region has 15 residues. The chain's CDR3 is CASSADPPLGAPLHF. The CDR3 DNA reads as TGTGCCAGCAGTGCTGACCCTCCGTTAGGGGCACCCCTCCACTTT.

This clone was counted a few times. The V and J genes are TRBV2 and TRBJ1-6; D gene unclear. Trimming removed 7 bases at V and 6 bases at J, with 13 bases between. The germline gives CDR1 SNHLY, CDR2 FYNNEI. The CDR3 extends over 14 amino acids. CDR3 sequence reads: CASKDGELNSPLHF. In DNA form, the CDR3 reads TGTGCCAGCAAGGACGGGGAGCTTAATTCACCCCTCCACTTT.

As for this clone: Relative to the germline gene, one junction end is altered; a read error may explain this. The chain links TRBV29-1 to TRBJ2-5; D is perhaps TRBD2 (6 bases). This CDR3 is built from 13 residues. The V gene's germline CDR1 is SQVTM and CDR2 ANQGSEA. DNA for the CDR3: TGCAGCGTCGAAGTGGGAGGCCAAGAGACCCAGTACTTC. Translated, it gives CSVEVGGQETQYF.

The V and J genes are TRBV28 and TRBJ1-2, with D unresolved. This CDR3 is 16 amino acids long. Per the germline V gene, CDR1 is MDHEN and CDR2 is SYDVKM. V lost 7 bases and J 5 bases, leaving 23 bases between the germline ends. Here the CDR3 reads CASTTGLGVPPYGYTF. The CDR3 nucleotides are TGTGCCAGCACCACCGGGTTGGGAGTGCCGCCTTATGGCTACACCTTC.

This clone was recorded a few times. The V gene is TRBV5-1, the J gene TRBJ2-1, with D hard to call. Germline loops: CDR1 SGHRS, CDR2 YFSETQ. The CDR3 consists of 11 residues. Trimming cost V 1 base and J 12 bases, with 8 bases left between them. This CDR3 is CASSLMEVQFF. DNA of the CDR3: TGCGCCAGCAGCTTGATGGAAGTGCAGTTCTTC.